The sequence of this TCR beta chain was determined in a study of CD8+ T cells in alopecia areata. The study, taken as a whole, reports: In scalp samples, resident alphabeta T cells of normal skin are also sequenced. Unlike in mice, where it was clearer, TCR sharing across patients was less clear, possibly HLA-related.

PBMCs, the starting material, were the source of sorted CD4+ and CD8+ T cells. In regard to this clone: As yet, its antigen is unknown.

Sequencing templates came from extracted RNA that was reverse transcribed into cDNA. Generated by immunoSEQ multiplex PCR, the TCRdb table keeps only in-frame clones and is missing some. The repertoire consists of about 150,000 clones, with approximately 65% occurring once and the leading ten covering less than 40%. The CDR3 has 13 amino acids. Germline lookup yields CDR1 SGHDT and CDR2 YYEEEE. The V end was cut by 6 bases, the J end by 2 bases, with 11 bases between. Sequences were obtained from CD8+ T cells sorted from blood. This sequence joins TRBV5-6 and TRBJ1-2; maybe TRBD1 (5 bases). This receptor was taken from a human donor in good health. The CDR3 protein is CASIRGENYGYTF. In DNA form, the CDR3 reads TGTGCCAGCATAAGGGGCGAGAACTATGGCTACACCTTC. Full variable domain (missing parts from reference TRBV5-6 and TRBJ1-2): DAGVTQSPTHLIKTRGQQVTLRCSPKSGHDTVSWYQQALGQGPQFIFQYYEEEERQRGNFPDRFSGHQFPNYSSELNVNALLLGDSALYLCASIRGENYGYTFGSGTRLTVV.